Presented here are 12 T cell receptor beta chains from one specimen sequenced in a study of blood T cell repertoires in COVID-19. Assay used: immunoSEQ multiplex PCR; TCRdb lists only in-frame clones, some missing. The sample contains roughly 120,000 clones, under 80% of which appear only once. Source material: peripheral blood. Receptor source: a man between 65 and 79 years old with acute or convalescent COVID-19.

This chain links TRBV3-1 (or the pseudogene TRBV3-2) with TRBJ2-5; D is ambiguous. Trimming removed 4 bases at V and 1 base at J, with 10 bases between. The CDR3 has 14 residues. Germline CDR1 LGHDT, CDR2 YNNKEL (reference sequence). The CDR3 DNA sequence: TGTGCCAGCAGCCCCCCGGGTACCCAAGAGACCCAGTACTTC. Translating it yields CASSPPGTQETQYF.

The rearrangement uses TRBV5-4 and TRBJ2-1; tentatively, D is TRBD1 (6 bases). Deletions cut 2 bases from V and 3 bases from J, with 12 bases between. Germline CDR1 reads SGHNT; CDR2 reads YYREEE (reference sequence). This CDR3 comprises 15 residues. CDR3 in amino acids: CASSFQQGDYNEQFF. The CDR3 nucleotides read TGTGCCAGCAGCTTCCAACAGGGCGACTACAATGAGCAGTTCTTC.

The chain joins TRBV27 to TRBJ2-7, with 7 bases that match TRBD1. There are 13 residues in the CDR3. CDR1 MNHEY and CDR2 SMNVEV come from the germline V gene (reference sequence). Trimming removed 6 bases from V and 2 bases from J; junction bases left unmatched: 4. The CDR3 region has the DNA TGTGCCAGCAGATTGACAGGGCCCTACGAGCAGTACTTC. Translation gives CASRLTGPYEQYF.

The CDR3 DNA reads TGCGCCAGCAGCTCCCAGGGGAATTTGAACACTGAAGCTTTCTTT. Translating it yields CASSSQGNLNTEAFF. The V and J genes are TRBV5-1 and TRBJ1-1; tentative D call: TRBD1 (6 bases). Deletions cut 3 bases from V and 0 bases from J, with 12 bases between. In germline, CDR1 is SGHRS, CDR2 YFSETQ. The CDR3 contains 15 residues.

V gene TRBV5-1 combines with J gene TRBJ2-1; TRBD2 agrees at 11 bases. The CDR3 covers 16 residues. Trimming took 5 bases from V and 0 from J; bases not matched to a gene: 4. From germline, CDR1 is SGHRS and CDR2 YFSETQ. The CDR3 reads CASSSSGGLSYNEQFF. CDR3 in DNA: TGCGCCAGCAGTTCTAGCGGGGGGCTCTCCTACAATGAGCAGTTCTTC.

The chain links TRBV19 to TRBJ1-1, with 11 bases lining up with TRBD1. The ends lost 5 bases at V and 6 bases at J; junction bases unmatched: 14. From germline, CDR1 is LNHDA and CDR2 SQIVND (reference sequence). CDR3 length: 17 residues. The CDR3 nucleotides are TGTGCCAGTAGTCCGCGTCCCGGGACAGGGGGAGAAGCTGAAGCTTTCTTT. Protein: CASSPRPGTGGEAEAFF. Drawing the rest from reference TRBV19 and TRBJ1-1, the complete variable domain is DGGITQSPKYLFRKEGQNVTLSCEQNLNHDAMYWYRQDPGQGLRLIYYSQIVNDFQKGDIAEGYSVSREKKESFPLTVTSAQKNPTAFYLCASSPRPGTGGEAEAFFGQGTRLTVV.

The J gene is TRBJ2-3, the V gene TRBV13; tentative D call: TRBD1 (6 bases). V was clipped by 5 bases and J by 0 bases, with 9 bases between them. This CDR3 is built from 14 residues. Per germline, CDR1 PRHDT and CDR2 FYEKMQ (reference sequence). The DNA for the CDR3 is TGTGCCAGCAGCCGTGGGACAAGCACAGATACGCAGTATTTT. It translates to CASSRGTSTDTQYF.

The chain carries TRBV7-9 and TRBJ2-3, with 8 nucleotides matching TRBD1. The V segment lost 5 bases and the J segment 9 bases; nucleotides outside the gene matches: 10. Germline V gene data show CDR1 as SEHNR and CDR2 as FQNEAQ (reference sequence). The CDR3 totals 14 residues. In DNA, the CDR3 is TGTGCCAGCAGCAATATCACAGGGGGAAAAACGCAGTATTTT. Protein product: CASSNITGGKTQYF.

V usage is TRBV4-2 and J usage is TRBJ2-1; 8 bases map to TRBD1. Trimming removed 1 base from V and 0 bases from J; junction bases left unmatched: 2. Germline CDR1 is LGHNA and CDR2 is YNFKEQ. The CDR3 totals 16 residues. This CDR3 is CASSQGTGNSYNEQFF. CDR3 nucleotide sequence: TGTGCCAGCAGCCAAGGGACAGGGAACTCCTACAATGAGCAGTTCTTC.

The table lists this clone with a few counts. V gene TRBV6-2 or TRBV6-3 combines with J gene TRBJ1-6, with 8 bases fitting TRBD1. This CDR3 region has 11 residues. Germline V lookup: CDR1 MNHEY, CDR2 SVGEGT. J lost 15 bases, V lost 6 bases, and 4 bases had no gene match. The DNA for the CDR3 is TGTGCCAGCAGCTCCGACAGGGGCCTCCACTTT. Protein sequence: CASSSDRGLHF.

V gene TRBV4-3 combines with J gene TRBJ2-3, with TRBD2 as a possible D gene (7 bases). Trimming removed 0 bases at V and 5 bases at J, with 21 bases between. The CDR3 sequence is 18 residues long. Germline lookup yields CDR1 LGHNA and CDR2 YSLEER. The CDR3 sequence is CASSQDFGGGQAGDTQYF. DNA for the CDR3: TGCGCCAGCAGCCAAGATTTCGGCGGGGGCCAGGCAGGAGATACGCAGTATTTT.

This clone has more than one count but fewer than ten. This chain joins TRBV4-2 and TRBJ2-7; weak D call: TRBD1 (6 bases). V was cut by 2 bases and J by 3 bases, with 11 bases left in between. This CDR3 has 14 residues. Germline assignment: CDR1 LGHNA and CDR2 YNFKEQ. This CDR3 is CASSQSQGIYEQYF. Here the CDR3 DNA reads TGTGCCAGCAGCCAATCCCAGGGGATCTACGAGCAGTACTTC.